Following are 2 T cell receptor beta chains from one sample sequenced in a study of metastatic and nonmetastatic thyroid tumors. TCRdb re-processed the PCR reads through MiXCR. Seen here are 60,000 to 75,000 clones, 4% to 4.5% observed once, and the top ten hold about 20%. Among the patients, none had received any treatment before thyroid surgery. The material sequenced was blood. These receptors originate from a female donor with papillary thyroid cancer or a benign thyroid nodule (not recorded which). Some clones in this sample may be carry-over from other donors' samples.

This clone was seen a handful of times. The V and J genes are TRBV7-2 and TRBJ2-3; 8 bases map to TRBD2. The CDR3 loop spans 15 amino acids. Germline V gene data show CDR1 as SGHTA and CDR2 as FQGNSA. The V gene end was trimmed by 5 bases and the J gene end by 4 bases; junction bases not matched to a gene: 8. This CDR3 is CASSPSGLAADTQYF. The CDR3, as DNA: TGTGCCAGCAGCCCTAGCGGACTAGCCGCAGATACGCAGTATTTT.

The table lists this clone with many counts. The chain couples TRBV4-1 to TRBJ1-1; a weak D match, TRBD1 (6 bases). V shed 4 bases and J shed 3 bases, with 12 bases lying between them. Germline lookup yields CDR1 MGHRA and CDR2 YSYEKL. CDR3 length: 14 residues. The DNA for the CDR3 is TGCGCCAGCAGCCTATTAACAGGGTACACTGAAGCTTTCTTT. This gives the protein CASSLLTGYTEAFF.